Below, 13 T cell receptor beta chains from the same sample are listed, as sequenced in a study of cytomegalovirus exposure and HLA in healthy donors. The PCR ran on 60 Vbeta and 13 Jbeta primers. Repertoires were generated with immunoSEQ multiplex PCR, while TCRdb's copy carries only in-frame clones and drops some. The data contain 140,000 to 150,000 clones, around 79% of them seen just once; the ten biggest clones take up around 3%. Sequences were obtained from PBMCs. These receptors originate from a man aged 35-49 years in good health and CMV-seropositive.

The chain has TRBV28 and TRBJ2-7; 7 bases map to TRBD1. Germline V gene lookup returns CDR1 MDHEN and CDR2 SYDVKM. This CDR3 has 14 amino acids. With V trimmed by 5 bases and J by 4 bases, 8 bases remained unmatched. CDR3 DNA sequence: TGTGCCAGCAGTCAAACGACAGGGTTATACGAGCAGTACTTC. Translation: CASSQTTGLYEQYF.

Only a few counts were recorded for this clone. The V call is TRBV18, the J call TRBJ2-3, with TRBD1 matching over 7 bases. Germline CDR1 KGHSH, CDR2 LQKENI. The CDR3 loop spans 14 amino acids. J gave up 4 bases and V 6 bases, and 7 bases lay outside the gene matches. The CDR3 reads CASSSEQGADTQYF. For the CDR3, the DNA is TGTGCCAGCTCTTCCGAGCAGGGGGCAGATACGCAGTATTTT.

The J gene is TRBJ2-1, the V gene TRBV5-6; possible D gene TRBD1, 6 bases. This CDR3 has 15 residues. V gave up 1 base and J gave up 5 bases, with 13 bases separating them. Per germline, CDR1 SGHDT and CDR2 YYEEEE. Here the CDR3 reads CASSLTGQGHNEQFF. CDR3 coding DNA: TGTGCCAGCAGCTTGACAGGGCAGGGTCACAATGAGCAGTTCTTC.

This clone appeared many times. CDR3 sequence: CASSVEGEPNYGETQYF. The DNA for the CDR3 is TGTGCCAGCAGCGTAGAGGGGGAGCCAAACTACGGAGAGACCCAGTACTTC. The chain combines TRBV9 with TRBJ2-5, with D perhaps TRBD1 (6 bases). V was cut by 0 bases and J by 4 bases, with 19 bases left in between. CDR1 is SGDLS and CDR2 is YYNGEE in the germline V gene. This CDR3 has 17 residues.

V gene TRBV5-1 combines with J gene TRBJ1-1; D remains unclear. The CDR3 has 16 residues. Trimming stripped 3 bases from V and 0 bases from J, with 15 bases between. Germline CDR1 SGHRS, CDR2 YFSETQ. This CDR3 is CASSSAEGFLNTEAFF. The CDR3 nucleotides are TGCGCCAGCAGCTCGGCCGAGGGATTTTTGAACACTGAAGCTTTCTTT.

V and J are TRBV11-2 and TRBJ2-1; D remains unclear. V was trimmed by 6 bases and J by 4 bases, leaving 4 bases between them. CDR3 size: 11 residues. CDR1 is SGHAT and CDR2 is FQNNGV in the germline V gene. CDR3 coding DNA: TGTGCCAGCAGTGAGTACAATGAGCAGTTCTTC. It codes for CASSEYNEQFF.

This chain connects TRBV6-1 to TRBJ2-7, with D perhaps TRBD2 (5 bases). CDR3 length equals 14 residues. The germline V gene has CDR1 MNHNS and CDR2 SASEGT. V dropped 2 bases and J dropped 5 bases, with 13 bases sitting between them. Written as DNA, the CDR3 is TGTGCCAGCAGTGAATTAGAGGGTTCCAACGAGCAGTACTTC. Its protein is CASSELEGSNEQYF.

This chain joins TRBV11-2 and TRBJ2-1; the D gene is possibly TRBD1 (5 bases). The V and J ends lost 2 bases and 0 bases respectively, with 11 bases between them. This CDR3 region has 16 residues. Germline V gene data show CDR1 as SGHAT and CDR2 as FQNNGV. CDR3 DNA: TGTGCCAGCAGCTTAACAGGAGTCAGCTCCTACAATGAGCAGTTCTTC. Protein product: CASSLTGVSSYNEQFF.

This clone appeared once. V gene TRBV5-4 combines with J gene TRBJ2-3, with 8 bases aligning to TRBD1. J gave up 5 bases and V 1 base, and 3 bases lay outside the gene matches. This CDR3 contains 14 residues. From germline, CDR1 is SGHNT and CDR2 YYREEE (reference sequence). The DNA for the CDR3 is TGTGCCAGCAGCTTGCAGGGGGCTATAGATACGCAGTATTTT. The encoded protein is CASSLQGAIDTQYF.

This sequence joins TRBV2 and TRBJ2-1; perhaps TRBD2 as D (6 bases). The CDR3 covers 13 residues. Germline V gives CDR1 SNHLY, CDR2 FYNNEI. V was cut by 11 bases and J by 7 bases, with 18 bases left in between. This CDR3 reads CALQTGEVNEQFF. The DNA for the CDR3 is TGTGCCTTACAGACGGGGGAGGTGAATGAGCAGTTCTTC.

V and J are TRBV29-1 and TRBJ2-3; TRBD1 matches 9 bases. CDR1 and CDR2 (germline): SQVTM, ANQGSEA. This CDR3 spans 13 amino acids. Germline trimming cut 3 bases from V and 10 bases from J; bases unmatched to any gene: 8. CDR3 DNA sequence: TGCAGCGTTGAGCGGACAGGGGATGTACCGCAGTATTTT. This codes for CSVERTGDVPQYF.

This clone was found once. The chain links TRBV28 to TRBJ2-1; the match to TRBD2 covers 11 bases. Germline CDR1 is MDHEN and CDR2 is SYDVKM. The trim removed 5 bases at V and 6 bases at J, leaving 12 bases unmatched. This CDR3 comprises 17 residues. CDR3 loop: CASSPHLLAGVANEQFF. In nucleotides, the CDR3 is TGTGCCAGCAGTCCACACCTACTAGCGGGAGTCGCCAATGAGCAGTTCTTC.

The chain links TRBV19 to TRBJ2-1, with 11 bases aligning to TRBD2. V shed 5 bases and J 7 bases; nucleotides not matched to a gene: 4. CDR1 LNHDA and CDR2 SQIVND come from the germline V gene (reference sequence). The CDR3 runs to 14 residues. CDR3 coding DNA: TGTGCCAGTAGTCTAACTAGCGGGAGAAATGAGCAGTTCTTC. Translation: CASSLTSGRNEQFF.